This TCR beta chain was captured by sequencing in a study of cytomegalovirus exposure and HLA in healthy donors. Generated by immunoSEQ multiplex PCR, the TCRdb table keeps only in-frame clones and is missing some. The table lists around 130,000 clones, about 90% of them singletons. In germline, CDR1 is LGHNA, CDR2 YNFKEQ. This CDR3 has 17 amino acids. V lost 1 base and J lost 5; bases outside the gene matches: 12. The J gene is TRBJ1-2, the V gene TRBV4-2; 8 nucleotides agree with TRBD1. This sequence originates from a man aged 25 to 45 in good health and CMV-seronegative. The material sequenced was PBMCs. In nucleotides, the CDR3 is TGTGCCAGCAGCCAAGCCCCGGGACAGGAGTTTCGGTATGGCTACACCTTC. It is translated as CASSQAPGQEFRYGYTF.